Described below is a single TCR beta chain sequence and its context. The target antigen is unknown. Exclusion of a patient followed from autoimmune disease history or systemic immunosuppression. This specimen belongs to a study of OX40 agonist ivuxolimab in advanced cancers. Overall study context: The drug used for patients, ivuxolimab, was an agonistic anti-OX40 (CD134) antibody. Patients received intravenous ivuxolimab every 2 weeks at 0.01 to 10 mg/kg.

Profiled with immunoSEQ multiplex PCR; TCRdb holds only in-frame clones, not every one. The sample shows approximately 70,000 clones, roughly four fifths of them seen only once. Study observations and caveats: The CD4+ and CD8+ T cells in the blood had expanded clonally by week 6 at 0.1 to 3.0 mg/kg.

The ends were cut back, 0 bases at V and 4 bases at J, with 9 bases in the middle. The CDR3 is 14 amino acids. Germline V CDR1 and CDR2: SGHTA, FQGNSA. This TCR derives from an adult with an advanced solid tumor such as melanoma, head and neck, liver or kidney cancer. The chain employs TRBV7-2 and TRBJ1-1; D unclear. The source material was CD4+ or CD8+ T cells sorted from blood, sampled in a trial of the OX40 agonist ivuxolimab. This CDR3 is CASSLAGPGTEAFF. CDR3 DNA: TGTGCCAGCAGCTTAGCGGGCCCTGGCACTGAAGCTTTCTTT. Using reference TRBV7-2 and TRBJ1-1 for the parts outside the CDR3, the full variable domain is GAGVSQSPSNKVTEKGKDVELRCDPISGHTALYWYRQSLGQGLEFLIYFQGNSAPDKSGLPSDRFSAERTGGSVSTLTIQRTQQEDSAVYLCASSLAGPGTEAFFGQGTRLTVV.